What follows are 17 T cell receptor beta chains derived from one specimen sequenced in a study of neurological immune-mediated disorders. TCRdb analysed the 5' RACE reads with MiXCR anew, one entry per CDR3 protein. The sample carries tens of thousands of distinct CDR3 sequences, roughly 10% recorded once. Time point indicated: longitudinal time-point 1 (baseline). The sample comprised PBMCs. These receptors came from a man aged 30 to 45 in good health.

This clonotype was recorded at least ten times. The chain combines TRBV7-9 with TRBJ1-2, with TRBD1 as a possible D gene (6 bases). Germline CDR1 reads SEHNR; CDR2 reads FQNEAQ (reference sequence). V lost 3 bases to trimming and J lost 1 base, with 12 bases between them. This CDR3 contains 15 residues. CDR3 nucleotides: TGTGCCAGCAGCTTGGGGGGCAGCGGTAACTATGGCTACACCTTC. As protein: CASSLGGSGNYGYTF. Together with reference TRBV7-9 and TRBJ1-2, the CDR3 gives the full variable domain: DTGVSQNPRHKITKRGQNVTFRCDPISEHNRLYWYRQTLGQGPEFLTYFQNEAQLEKSRLLSDRFSAERPKGSFSTLEIQRTEQGDSAMYLCASSLGGSGNYGYTFGSGTRLTVV.

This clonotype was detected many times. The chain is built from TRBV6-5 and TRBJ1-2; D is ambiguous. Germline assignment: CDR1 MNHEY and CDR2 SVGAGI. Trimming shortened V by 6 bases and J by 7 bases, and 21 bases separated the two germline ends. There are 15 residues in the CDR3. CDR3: CASSQTGRSPGGYTF. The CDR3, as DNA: TGTGCCAGCAGCCAGACTGGACGTAGCCCAGGTGGCTACACCTTC.

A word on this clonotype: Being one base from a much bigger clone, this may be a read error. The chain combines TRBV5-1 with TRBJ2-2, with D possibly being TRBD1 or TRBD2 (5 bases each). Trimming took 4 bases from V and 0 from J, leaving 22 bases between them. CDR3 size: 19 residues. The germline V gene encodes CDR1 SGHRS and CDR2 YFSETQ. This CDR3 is CASSMQTGNRGPNTGELFF. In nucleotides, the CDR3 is TGCGCCAGCAGCATGCAGACCGGGAATAGGGGCCCGAACACCGGGGAGCTGTTTTTT.

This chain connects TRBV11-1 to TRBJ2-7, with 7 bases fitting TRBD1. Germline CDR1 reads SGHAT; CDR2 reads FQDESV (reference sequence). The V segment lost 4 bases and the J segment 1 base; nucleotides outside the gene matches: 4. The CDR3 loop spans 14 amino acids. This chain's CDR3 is CASSSGQSSYEQYF. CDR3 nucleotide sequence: TGTGCCAGCAGCTCGGGACAGTCTTCCTACGAGCAGTACTTC.

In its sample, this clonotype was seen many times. The CDR3 DNA reads as TGCGCCAGCAGCCCGGGACTAGCGGGAGCCGGGGAGCTGTTTTTT. Its translation: CASSPGLAGAGELFF. The V call is TRBV5-1, the J call TRBJ2-2, with 14 nucleotides matching TRBD2. The junction had 2 bases not matched to a gene; V was cut back by 4 bases and J by 6 bases. The CDR3 extends over 15 amino acids. Germline lookup yields CDR1 SGHRS and CDR2 YFSETQ.

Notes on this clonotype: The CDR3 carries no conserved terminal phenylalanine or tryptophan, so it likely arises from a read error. The CDR3 DNA reads TGTGCCAGCAGCTTGCAGGGGCCGTTCACTGAAGCTTTCTTG. It encodes CASSLQGPFTEAFL. The chain recombines TRBV7-2 with TRBJ1-1, with D perhaps TRBD1 (6 bases). V lost 3 bases to trimming and J lost 4 bases, with 12 bases between them. The CDR3 length is 14 residues. Germline loops: CDR1 SGHTA, CDR2 FQGNSA.

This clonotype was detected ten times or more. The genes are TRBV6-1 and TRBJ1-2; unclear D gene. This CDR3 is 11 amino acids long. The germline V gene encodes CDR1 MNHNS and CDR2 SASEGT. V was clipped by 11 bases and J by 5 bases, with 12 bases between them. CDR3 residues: CAGRWSYGYTF. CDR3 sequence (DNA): TGTGCCGGGAGGTGGAGTTATGGCTACACCTTC.

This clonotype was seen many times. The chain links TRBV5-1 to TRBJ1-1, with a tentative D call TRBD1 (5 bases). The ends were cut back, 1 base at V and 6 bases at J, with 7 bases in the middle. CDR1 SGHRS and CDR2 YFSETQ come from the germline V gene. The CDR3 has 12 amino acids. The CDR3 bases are TGCGCCAGCAGCTTGTGGGGGGCTGAAGCTTTCTTT. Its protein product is CASSLWGAEAFF. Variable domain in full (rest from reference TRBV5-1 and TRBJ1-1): KAGVTQTPRYLIKTRGQQVTLSCSPISGHRSVSWYQQTPGQGLQFLFEYFSETQRNKGNFPGRFSGRQFSNSRSEMNVSTLELGDSALYLCASSLWGAEAFFGQGTRLTVV.

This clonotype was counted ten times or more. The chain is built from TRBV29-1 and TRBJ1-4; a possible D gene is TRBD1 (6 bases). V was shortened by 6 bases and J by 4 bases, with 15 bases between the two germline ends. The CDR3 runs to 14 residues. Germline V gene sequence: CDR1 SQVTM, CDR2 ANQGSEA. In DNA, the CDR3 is TGCAGCGTCTCACAGGGATGGGGTAATGAAAAACTGTTTTTT. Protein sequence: CSVSQGWGNEKLFF.

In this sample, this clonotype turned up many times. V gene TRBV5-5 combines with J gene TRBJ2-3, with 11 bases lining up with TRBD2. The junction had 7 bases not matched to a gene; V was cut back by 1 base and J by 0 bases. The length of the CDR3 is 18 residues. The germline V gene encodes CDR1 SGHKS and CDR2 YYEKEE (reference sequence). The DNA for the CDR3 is TGTGCCAGCAGCTTGATTACTAGCGGGAGACCTAGCACAGATACGCAGTATTTT. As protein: CASSLITSGRPSTDTQYF.

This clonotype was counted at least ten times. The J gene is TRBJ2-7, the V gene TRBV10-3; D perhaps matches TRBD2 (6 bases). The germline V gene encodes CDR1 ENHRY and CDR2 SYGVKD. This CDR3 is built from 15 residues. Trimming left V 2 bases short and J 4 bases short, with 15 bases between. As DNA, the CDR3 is TGTGCCATCAGTGAGGCGGCCTCGGAGGGATACGAGCAGTACTTC. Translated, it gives CAISEAASEGYEQYF.

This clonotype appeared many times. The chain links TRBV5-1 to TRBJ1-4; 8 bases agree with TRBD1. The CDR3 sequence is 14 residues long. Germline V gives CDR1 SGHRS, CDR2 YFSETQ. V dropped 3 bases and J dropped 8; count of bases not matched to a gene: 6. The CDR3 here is CASSYGQGTEKLFF. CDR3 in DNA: TGCGCCAGCAGCTACGGACAGGGCACAGAAAAACTGTTTTTT.

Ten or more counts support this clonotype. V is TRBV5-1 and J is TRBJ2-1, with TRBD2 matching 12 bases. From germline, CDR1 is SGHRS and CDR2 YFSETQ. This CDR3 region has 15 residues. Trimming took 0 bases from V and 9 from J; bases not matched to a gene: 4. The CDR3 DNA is TGCGCCAGCAGCTTGGAGGCTAGCGGGAGGGTTGAGCAGTTCTTC. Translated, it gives CASSLEASGRVEQFF.

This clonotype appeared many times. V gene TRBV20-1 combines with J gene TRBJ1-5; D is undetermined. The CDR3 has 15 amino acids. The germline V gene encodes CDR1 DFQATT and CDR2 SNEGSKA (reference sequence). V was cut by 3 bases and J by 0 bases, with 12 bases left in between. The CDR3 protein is CSASSDTYSNQPQHF. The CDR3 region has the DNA TGCAGTGCTAGTAGCGATACCTATAGCAATCAGCCCCAGCATTTT.

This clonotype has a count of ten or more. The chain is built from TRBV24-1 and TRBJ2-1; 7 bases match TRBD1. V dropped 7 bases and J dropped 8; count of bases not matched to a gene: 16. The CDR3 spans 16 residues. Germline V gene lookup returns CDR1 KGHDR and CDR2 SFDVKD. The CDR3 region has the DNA TGTGCCACCAGCCCCGATAGGGGGCCATGGGTGGATGAGCAGTTCTTC. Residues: CATSPDRGPWVDEQFF.

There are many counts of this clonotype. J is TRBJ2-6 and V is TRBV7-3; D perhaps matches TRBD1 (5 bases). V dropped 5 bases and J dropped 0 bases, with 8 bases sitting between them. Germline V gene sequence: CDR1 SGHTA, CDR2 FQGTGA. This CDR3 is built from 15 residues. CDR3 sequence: CASSKTGSGANVLTF. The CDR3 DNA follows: TGTGCCAGCAGCAAAACAGGCTCTGGGGCCAACGTCCTGACTTTC. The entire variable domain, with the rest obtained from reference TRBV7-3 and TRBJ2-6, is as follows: GAGVSQTPSNKVTEKGKYVELRCDPISGHTALYWYRQSLGQGPEFLIYFQGTGAADDSGLPNDRFFAVRPEGSVSTLKIQRTERGDSAVYLCASSKTGSGANVLTFGAGSRLTVL.

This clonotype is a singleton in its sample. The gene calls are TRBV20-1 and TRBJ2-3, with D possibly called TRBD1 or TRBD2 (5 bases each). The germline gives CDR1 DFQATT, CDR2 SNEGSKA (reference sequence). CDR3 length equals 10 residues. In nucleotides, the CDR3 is TGCATTGCCGACCGGGACGGGCAGTATTTT. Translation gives CIADRDGQYF.